The rows below give T cell receptor beta chains drawn from one sample of a study of graft-versus-host responses after intestinal transplantation. These receptors have no known antigen. Clones were sequenced by immunoSEQ multiplex PCR, and TCRdb holds only the in-frame ones, with some missing. The sample lists about 120,000 clones, 90% to 95% occurring once. Sequencing used unstimulated CD4+ T cells sorted from spleen or lymph node cells, obtained before intestinal transplant. These TCRs come from a human donor who received an intestinal transplant. The CDR3 runs from the conserved cysteine through the conserved F or W. The D gene is left open where the match is weak. Rows may omit the clone size; those that give it use once, few, many or a size class.

j_call: TRBJ2-7
d_call: .
v_call: TRBV4-2
clone_size: once
cdr3_aa: CASSQGEARNEQYF
cdr3_nt: TGTGCCAGCAGCCAAGGGGAGGCTAGGAACGAGCAGTACTTC

j_call: TRBJ2-4
d_call: TRBD1
v_call: TRBV28
clone_size: .
cdr3_aa: CASSPDRGGNIQYF
cdr3_nt: TGTGCCAGCAGTCCGGACAGGGGAGGGAACATTCAGTACTTC

j_call: TRBJ1-5
d_call: TRBD1
v_call: TRBV18
clone_size: .
cdr3_aa: CASTTGANQPQHF
cdr3_nt: TGTGCCAGCACGACAGGGGCCAATCAGCCCCAGCATTTT

j_call: TRBJ2-3
d_call: .
v_call: TRBV6-1
clone_size: .
cdr3_aa: CASKTLGTDTQYF
cdr3_nt: TGTGCCAGCAAGACCCTAGGCACAGATACGCAGTATTTT

j_call: TRBJ1-2
d_call: .
v_call: TRBV2
clone_size: .
cdr3_aa: CASGGRDGYTF
cdr3_nt: TGTGCCAGCGGGGGGCGGGATGGCTACACCTTC

j_call: TRBJ2-1
d_call: .
v_call: TRBV29-1
clone_size: .
cdr3_aa: CSVGSSYNEQFF
cdr3_nt: TGCAGCGTCGGTAGCTCCTACAATGAGCAGTTCTTC

j_call: TRBJ2-1
d_call: TRBD2
v_call: TRBV7-9
clone_size: .
cdr3_aa: CASSLGAGLAFYNEQFF
cdr3_nt: TGTGCCAGCAGCTTAGGTGCCGGACTAGCGTTTTACAATGAGCAGTTCTTC

j_call: TRBJ1-4
d_call: .
v_call: TRBV21-1
clone_size: .
cdr3_aa: CASSKIGDREEKLFF
cdr3_nt: TGTGCCAGCAGCAAAATCGGTGACAGGGAGGAAAAACTGTTTTTT

j_call: TRBJ1-4
d_call: .
v_call: TRBV30
clone_size: .
cdr3_aa: CAWRSPPVEKLFF
cdr3_nt: TGTGCCTGGAGGTCCCCCCCAGTAGAAAAACTGTTTTTT

j_call: TRBJ2-5
d_call: .
v_call: TRBV6-5
clone_size: .
cdr3_aa: CASSYGGRGARYF
cdr3_nt: TGTGCCAGCAGTTACGGCGGAAGGGGAGCCCGATACTTC

j_call: TRBJ1-4
d_call: .
v_call: TRBV19
clone_size: .
cdr3_aa: CASSIREKLFF
cdr3_nt: TGTGCCAGTAGTATCCGGGAAAAACTGTTTTTT

j_call: TRBJ2-1
d_call: .
v_call: TRBV30
clone_size: .
cdr3_aa: CAWTGFSYNEQFF
cdr3_nt: TGTGCCTGGACAGGTTTCTCCTACAATGAGCAGTTCTTC

j_call: TRBJ2-6
d_call: .
v_call: TRBV12-5
clone_size: once
cdr3_aa: CASGWGAGANVLTF
cdr3_nt: TGTGCTAGTGGTTGGGGGGCTGGGGCCAACGTCCTGACTTTC

j_call: TRBJ2-1
d_call: TRBD2
v_call: TRBV5-1
clone_size: .
cdr3_aa: CASRRLAGVGEQFF
cdr3_nt: TGCGCCAGCAGACGACTAGCGGGAGTGGGGGAGCAGTTCTTC

j_call: TRBJ1-1
d_call: .
v_call: TRBV6-4
clone_size: .
cdr3_aa: CASSVLGVPYTEAFF
cdr3_nt: TGTGCCAGCAGTGTTTTGGGGGTACCATACACTGAAGCTTTCTTT

j_call: TRBJ1-1
d_call: .
v_call: TRBV30
clone_size: .
cdr3_aa: CAWSARGRVSSNTEAFF
cdr3_nt: TGTGCCTGGAGTGCCCGGGGCAGGGTCAGCAGCAACACTGAAGCTTTCTTT

j_call: TRBJ2-2
d_call: .
v_call: TRBV30
clone_size: once
cdr3_aa: CAWHAGAGELFF
cdr3_nt: TGTGCCTGGCATGCAGGGGCCGGGGAGCTGTTTTTT

j_call: TRBJ2-1
d_call: .
v_call: TRBV15
clone_size: .
cdr3_aa: CATSRDRGHNEQFF
cdr3_nt: TGTGCCACCAGCAGAGATAGAGGTCACAATGAGCAGTTCTTC

j_call: TRBJ2-1
d_call: .
v_call: TRBV2
clone_size: .
cdr3_aa: CASSEEMVGEQFF
cdr3_nt: TGTGCCAGCAGTGAAGAGATGGTTGGCGAGCAGTTCTTC

j_call: TRBJ2-6
d_call: TRBD1
v_call: TRBV5-1
clone_size: once
cdr3_aa: CASSATGAHRPNVLTF
cdr3_nt: TGCGCCAGCAGCGCGACAGGGGCCCACAGGCCCAACGTCCTGACTTTC

j_call: TRBJ2-3
d_call: .
v_call: TRBV10-3
clone_size: .
cdr3_aa: CAIKGAGTDTQYF
cdr3_nt: TGTGCCATCAAAGGTGCCGGAACAGATACGCAGTATTTT

j_call: TRBJ2-7
d_call: TRBD1
v_call: TRBV19
clone_size: .
cdr3_aa: CASRDRGHYEQYF
cdr3_nt: TGTGCCAGCCGGGACAGGGGACACTACGAGCAGTACTTC

j_call: TRBJ2-7
d_call: .
v_call: TRBV19
clone_size: .
cdr3_aa: CASSSRADEQYF
cdr3_nt: TGTGCCAGTAGTTCCCGGGCAGACGAGCAGTACTTC

j_call: TRBJ2-7
d_call: .
v_call: TRBV5-4
clone_size: .
cdr3_aa: CASSLQGGSYEQYF
cdr3_nt: TGTGCCAGCAGCTTACAAGGGGGCTCCTACGAGCAGTACTTC

j_call: TRBJ2-7
d_call: .
v_call: TRBV6-5
clone_size: .
cdr3_aa: CASSLTGSELPYEQYF
cdr3_nt: TGTGCCAGCAGTTTAACAGGTTCGGAGCTTCCCTACGAGCAGTACTTC

j_call: TRBJ2-1
d_call: .
v_call: TRBV6-4
clone_size: .
cdr3_aa: CASSAASPYNEQFF
cdr3_nt: TGTGCCAGCAGTGCGGCTAGTCCCTACAATGAGCAGTTCTTC

j_call: TRBJ1-2
d_call: .
v_call: TRBV28
clone_size: .
cdr3_aa: CASSPQLNYGYTF
cdr3_nt: TGTGCCAGCAGCCCCCAGCTTAACTATGGCTACACCTTC

j_call: TRBJ2-1
d_call: .
v_call: TRBV5-1
clone_size: .
cdr3_aa: CASSRVRGTDNNEQFF
cdr3_nt: TGCGCCAGCAGCCGAGTACGCGGGACAGATAACAATGAGCAGTTCTTC

j_call: TRBJ2-1
d_call: TRBD1
v_call: TRBV30
clone_size: .
cdr3_aa: CAWSVGSRDSEQFF
cdr3_nt: TGTGCCTGGAGTGTGGGGAGCCGGGACAGTGAGCAGTTCTTC

j_call: TRBJ2-7
d_call: .
v_call: TRBV30
clone_size: .
cdr3_aa: CAWTRPGYEQYF
cdr3_nt: TGTGCCTGGACGCGTCCCGGATACGAGCAGTACTTC

j_call: TRBJ2-7
d_call: TRBD1
v_call: TRBV27
clone_size: .
cdr3_aa: CASSLLLDRVHEQYF
cdr3_nt: TGTGCCAGCAGTTTGCTCCTAGACAGGGTACACGAGCAGTACTTC

j_call: TRBJ2-6
d_call: .
v_call: TRBV7-9
clone_size: .
cdr3_aa: CASTRAGANVLTF
cdr3_nt: TGTGCCAGCACCAGGGCTGGGGCCAACGTCCTGACTTTC

j_call: TRBJ2-7
d_call: TRBD1
v_call: TRBV4-1
clone_size: .
cdr3_aa: CASSGTGTGAYEQYF
cdr3_nt: TGCGCCAGCAGCGGCACCGGGACAGGAGCTTACGAGCAGTACTTC

j_call: TRBJ1-5
d_call: .
v_call: TRBV19
clone_size: once
cdr3_aa: CASRTGPGGQPQHF
cdr3_nt: TGTGCCAGTAGGACGGGCCCCGGGGGGCAGCCCCAGCATTTT

j_call: TRBJ2-1
d_call: TRBD1
v_call: TRBV7-3
clone_size: .
cdr3_aa: CASSLIGTGGSYNEQFF
cdr3_nt: TGTGCCAGCAGCTTAATCGGGACAGGGGGGTCCTACAATGAGCAGTTCTTC

j_call: TRBJ2-1
d_call: .
v_call: TRBV9
clone_size: .
cdr3_aa: CASSRISVGVRDNEQFF
cdr3_nt: TGTGCCAGCAGCCGGATCTCGGTCGGAGTTCGTGACAATGAGCAGTTCTTC

j_call: TRBJ1-2
d_call: TRBD1
v_call: TRBV5-1
clone_size: .
cdr3_aa: CASSSQGAGYGYTF
cdr3_nt: TGCGCCAGCAGCTCGCAGGGGGCTGGCTATGGCTACACCTTC

j_call: TRBJ2-1
d_call: .
v_call: TRBV7-9
clone_size: .
cdr3_aa: CASSDDLTPHEQFF
cdr3_nt: TGTGCCAGCAGCGATGACCTCACCCCGCATGAGCAGTTCTTC

j_call: TRBJ2-1
d_call: .
v_call: TRBV5-1
clone_size: .
cdr3_aa: CASSFGGGEQFF
cdr3_nt: TGCGCCAGCAGCTTCGGGGGCGGTGAGCAGTTCTTC

j_call: TRBJ2-7
d_call: .
v_call: TRBV25-1
clone_size: .
cdr3_aa: CASSDSGLSSYEQYF
cdr3_nt: TGTGCCAGCAGTGACTCTGGCCTCAGCTCCTACGAGCAGTACTTC